This T cell receptor (beta chain) was recovered during a study of T cell responses to AZD1222 COVID-19 vaccine (dated by TCRdb to about 2021). Looking at the study overall: AZD1222 recipients whose second dose came at about 4 weeks and those whose second dose came at about 12 weeks were combined into one group, since spike-specific TCR depth and breadth did not differ between the two schedules. A total of 230 to 250 trial participants underwent TCR sequencing, of whom roughly 210 had received two doses of AZD1222 and about 26 had received two doses of the MenACWY control vaccine. Trial participants were enrolled by age into 18-55, 56-69 and 70-plus year subgroups, with approximately 150, 28 and 58 TCR-sequenced participants respectively.

The research as a whole found: The 56-69-year group was small, and its depth increase did not reach significance, likely because of low power. Participants were mostly white British and included more females than males, and it was suggested by the authors that clonal diversity may have been underestimated. The whole spike protein was spanned by vaccine-associated CD4 TCRs, and dominant responses were seen in regions 160-218 and 743-854. Nearly half of unique spike-specific TCRs reportedly recognized epitopes outside regions mutated in the B.1.351 and B.1.1.7 variants. Because no day 14 peak-response samples were available, repertoires were characterized only after the peak T cell response. Conclusions about previously exposed vaccinees were limited because only five to seven AZD1222 recipients were SARS-CoV-2 seropositive at baseline. A significant rise in spike-specific TCR breadth and depth was observed after two AZD1222 doses relative to day 0 and relative to MenACWY recipients.

The germline V gene yields SGHTA for CDR1 and FQGTGA for CDR2. Compared with germline, V lacks 5 bases and J lacks 5 bases; bases without a gene match: 6. The CDR3, cysteine through phenylalanine, is 17 amino acids long. The entry retains the CDR3 DNA only, 51 bases that are in frame from base 1. The CDR3 regions of human TCRbeta chains were analyzed by immunosequencing. The original pipeline was this. TCRs in the repertoires were compared against a reference library of SARS-CoV-2-specific TCRs that had been generated with the MIRA antigen-specificity platform. Breadth was defined as the fraction of unique TCRs that were SARS-CoV-2-associated, and depth was defined as the fraction of total T cells that were SARS-CoV-2-associated. Using the MIRA data, every spike-specific TCR was mapped to the spike region that the TCR reacted to and assigned to either a CD4 or a CD8 class. Log10-transformed breadth and depth values were compared by one-way ANOVA with Sidak's multiple comparisons tests. TCRdb limited this immuneACCESS table to in-frame rearrangements with V and J called. A share of clones is missing; checked studies link under half to unresolved V genes, and the rest is unexplained. The V and J calls and clone size were taken over from that table, and D and trimming were inferred from the DNA. This sample comprises approximately 84,000 clones, 89% of them detected only once. Clones ranked in the top ten supply approximately 2.5% of the sample.

Per the publication, the time point label means: baseline before first vaccination. Vaccinee samples were obtained from the UK trials COV001 and COV002, which included a single-blind randomized controlled phase 2/3 trial of AZD1222 (ChAdOx1 nCoV-19) in healthy adults. For TCRbeta chain sequencing, PBMC samples from trial participants were taken at day 0 and at day 28 after the second dose. Concerning this clone itself: Its binding antigen is unknown. It has no much larger one-base neighbor in the sample; base qualities were not kept.

The rearrangement joined TRBV7-3 to TRBJ2-1; TRBD2 lines up with 16 middle nucleotides. This specimen was peripheral blood, taken on day 0 of AZD1222 vaccination. This TCR came from an adult in good health. The bases read TGTGCCAGCAGCCCCGGGACTAGCGGGAGGGTCGACAATGAGCAGTTCTTC. This encodes CASSPGTSGRVDNEQFF.